The rows below give T cell receptor beta chains drawn from one sample of a study of cytomegalovirus exposure and HLA in healthy donors. Clones were read by immunoSEQ multiplex PCR, and TCRdb kept only the in-frame ones, dropping some. The sample lists fewer than 90,000 clones; around 74% were seen once. The sample comprised PBMCs. These receptors were taken from a man aged 25-40 years in good health and CMV-seropositive. Each CDR3 is given with its conserved first and last residue. The order of the fields is clone size, J gene, CDR3 length, V gene, D gene, CDR3 protein, CDR3 DNA. The D gene is left open where the match is weak. A clone size is listed for some rows: how often the clone was seen (once, few, many), or a class if it is expanded.

>-|TRBJ1-4|14|TRBV7-9|-
CASSLLISDEKLFF
TGTGCCAGCAGCTTACTAATTTCCGATGAAAAACTGTTTTTT
>-|TRBJ2-7|12|TRBV28|TRBD1
CATDRGPGEQYF
TGTGCCACCGACAGGGGGCCGGGTGAGCAGTACTTC
>-|TRBJ1-4|14|TRBV7-9|TRBD1
CASRQTGANEKLFF
TGTGCCAGCAGGCAGACAGGGGCTAATGAAAAACTGTTTTTT
>-|TRBJ2-1|14|TRBV11-3|TRBD1
CASSWTGGSNEQFF
TGTGCCAGCAGCTGGACAGGGGGAAGTAATGAGCAGTTCTTC
>-|TRBJ1-6|15|TRBV11-1|-
CASSLGPGRNSPLHF
TGTGCCAGCAGCTTAGGGCCGGGGAGGAATTCACCCCTCCACTTT
>-|TRBJ2-3|15|TRBV5-8|-
CASSPHGVGTDTQYF
TGTGCCAGCAGCCCCCACGGGGTGGGCACAGATACGCAGTATTTT
>-|TRBJ2-3|17|TRBV18|-
CASSPRQDLASTDTQYF
TGTGCCAGCTCACCCCGACAGGACTTGGCTAGCACAGATACGCAGTATTTT
>-|TRBJ1-1|16|TRBV4-2|-
CASSQGGSTQNTEAFF
TGTGCCAGCAGCCAAGGCGGGTCAACGCAGAACACTGAAGCTTTCTTT
>-|TRBJ2-4|12|TRBV28|-
CASSFQHKTKYF
TGTGCCAGCAGTTTCCAACATAAAACTAAGTACTTC
>-|TRBJ1-5|16|TRBV19|TRBD1
CASSTGQEGLNQPQHF
TGTGCCAGTAGTACCGGACAGGAAGGCCTAAATCAGCCCCAGCATTTT
>-|TRBJ1-4|16|TRBV7-2|-
CASSSKSSRGNEKLFF
TGTGCCAGCAGCTCTAAGTCCAGCCGGGGTAATGAAAAACTGTTTTTT
>-|TRBJ2-5|13|TRBV25-1|-
CASSEVAQETQYF
TGTGCCAGCAGTGAGGTTGCTCAGGAGACCCAGTACTTC
>-|TRBJ2-2|16|TRBV12-5|TRBD1
CASGSYTGGFTGELFF
TGTGCTAGTGGTTCCTACACAGGGGGCTTTACCGGGGAGCTGTTTTTT
>-|TRBJ2-7|15|TRBV27|-
CASSLTGRWYEEQYF
TGTGCCAGCAGTTTAACGGGGAGGTGGTATGAGGAGCAGTACTTC
>few|TRBJ1-1|13|TRBV7-9|-
CASSFLANTEAFF
TGTGCCAGCAGCTTTTTAGCGAACACTGAAGCTTTCTTT
>-|TRBJ2-7|12|TRBV18|-
CASSFRGYEQYF
TGTGCCAGCTCCTTTAGGGGCTACGAGCAGTACTTC
>once|TRBJ1-6|15|TRBV11-2|TRBD1
CASSLGTANNSPLHF
TGTGCCAGCAGCTTGGGGACAGCTAATAATTCACCCCTCCACTTT
>-|TRBJ2-2|17|TRBV18|TRBD1
CASSPPGQGSNTGELFF
TGTGCCAGCTCACCACCCGGACAGGGGTCGAACACCGGGGAGCTGTTTTTT
>-|TRBJ2-7|12|TRBV7-9|TRBD1
CSSSSGQEEQYF
TGTTCCAGCAGCTCGGGACAGGAAGAGCAGTACTTC
>few|TRBJ2-1|17|TRBV4-2|TRBD2
CASSQDSTSGAYNEQFF
TGTGCCAGCAGCCAAGATTCGACTAGCGGGGCCTACAATGAGCAGTTCTTC
>-|TRBJ2-2|16|TRBV30|-
CAWSVFGRGNTGELFF
TGTGCCTGGAGTGTATTTGGCAGGGGAAACACCGGGGAGCTGTTTTTT
>few|TRBJ1-2|13|TRBV5-6|TRBD1
CASRRQGNYGYTF
TGTGCCAGCAGACGACAGGGGAACTATGGCTACACCTTC
>few|TRBJ2-7|16|TRBV7-9|TRBD2
CSSSLATGGRSYEQYF
TGTTCCAGCAGCTTAGCCACGGGGGGGCGGTCCTACGAGCAGTACTTC
>-|TRBJ1-6|17|TRBV7-2|-
CASSFLPGQGHNSPLHF
TGTGCCAGCAGCTTTTTACCGGGACAAGGTCATAATTCACCCCTCCACTTT
>-|TRBJ1-6|14|TRBV27|-
CASSFDTYNSPLHF
TGTGCCAGCAGTTTCGACACCTATAATTCACCCCTCCACTTT
>-|TRBJ1-4|15|TRBV6-1|-
CASKPLDATNEKLFF
TGTGCCAGCAAACCACTAGATGCAACTAATGAAAAACTGTTTTTT
>once|TRBJ2-3|17|TRBV7-9|-
CASSRTGTKDNTDTQYF
TGTGCCAGCAGCCGAACCGGGACAAAAGACAACACAGATACGCAGTATTTT
>-|TRBJ2-1|18|TRBV19|TRBD2
CASSIGLAGVPSYNEQFF
TGTGCCAGTAGTATAGGGCTAGCGGGGGTACCCTCCTACAATGAGCAGTTCTTC
>-|TRBJ2-2|15|TRBV2|-
CASLRQGVNTGELFF
TGTGCCAGCCTACGACAAGGGGTGAACACCGGGGAGCTGTTTTTT
>-|TRBJ1-3|14|TRBV6-1|-
CASCPKTFGNTIYF
TGTGCCAGCTGTCCGAAAACTTTTGGAAACACCATATATTTT
>-|TRBJ2-3|12|TRBV18|TRBD2
CASSPGGDTQYF
TGTGCCAGCTCACCGGGAGGGGATACGCAGTATTTT
>-|TRBJ1-5|15|TRBV23-1|-
CASRLTRYSNQPQHF
TGCGCCAGCAGGCTGACACGTTATAGCAATCAGCCCCAGCATTTT
>-|TRBJ1-2|16|TRBV7-9|TRBD1
CSSSLGLGQGVYGYTF
TGTTCCAGCAGCTTAGGCTTGGGACAGGGTGTCTATGGCTACACCTTC
>-|TRBJ1-6|16|TRBV30|-
CAWSGSRSSYNSPLHF
TGTGCCTGGAGTGGTTCCCGGAGCTCCTATAATTCACCCCTCCACTTT
>-|TRBJ2-2|14|TRBV25-1|TRBD1
CASSGQGPTGELFF
TGTGCCAGCAGTGGACAGGGCCCCACCGGGGAGCTGTTTTTT
>-|TRBJ1-6|15|TRBV5-5|-
CASSLLTMENSPLHF
TGTGCCAGCAGCTTACTGACCATGGAGAATTCACCCCTCCACTTT
>-|TRBJ2-7|14|TRBV5-1|-
CASSSTRGQNEQYF
TGCGCCAGCAGCTCTACCAGGGGCCAGAACGAGCAGTACTTC
>-|TRBJ1-6|14|TRBV7-3|TRBD1
CASSWGQDNSPLHF
TGTGCCAGCAGCTGGGGACAGGATAATTCACCCCTCCACTTT
>-|TRBJ1-5|16|TRBV6-4|-
CARSRRVGRAGQPQHF
TGTGCCAGGAGCAGACGGGTCGGGCGGGCGGGTCAGCCCCAGCATTTT
>-|TRBJ2-3|16|TRBV10-3|TRBD2
CASSDGTSGGADTQYF
TGTGCCAGCAGTGACGGGACTAGCGGGGGGGCAGATACGCAGTATTTT
>-|TRBJ1-1|13|TRBV5-4|-
CASTGQTNTEAFF
TGTGCCAGCACCGGACAAACGAACACTGAAGCTTTCTTT
>-|TRBJ2-5|16|TRBV4-2|TRBD1
CASSQDIGTGEETQYF
TGTGCCAGCAGCCAAGATATCGGAACAGGGGAAGAGACCCAGTACTTC
>-|TRBJ2-1|17|TRBV15|TRBD1
CATSREADRGLYNEQFF
TGTGCCACCAGCAGAGAAGCGGACAGGGGCCTATACAATGAGCAGTTCTTC
>-|TRBJ2-1|14|TRBV7-8|-
CASSVLQGSNEQFF
TGTGCCAGCAGCGTGCTACAGGGTTCCAATGAGCAGTTCTTC
>-|TRBJ2-3|17|TRBV5-1|-
CASSLAGGEWSTDTQYF
TGCGCCAGCAGCTTGGCCGGCGGGGAATGGAGCACAGATACGCAGTATTTT
>few|TRBJ1-4|14|TRBV27|-
CASSRGQSNEKLFF
TGTGCCAGCAGCCGAGGACAGAGTAATGAAAAACTGTTTTTT
>-|TRBJ2-5|15|TRBV7-7|TRBD1
CASSRTGSKAETQYF
TGTGCCAGCAGCCGGACAGGGTCTAAGGCTGAGACCCAGTACTTC
>-|TRBJ2-1|16|TRBV5-1|TRBD2
CASSLVASGGTSEQFF
TGCGCCAGCAGCTTGGTGGCTAGCGGGGGGACTAGTGAGCAGTTCTTC
>-|TRBJ1-2|13|TRBV30|-
CACRPRGFNGYTF
TGTGCCTGTAGACCCAGGGGCTTTAATGGCTACACCTTC
>-|TRBJ2-2|16|TRBV5-1|-
CASSLVESLNTGELFF
TGCGCCAGCAGCTTGGTGGAGAGCTTGAACACCGGGGAGCTGTTTTTT
>-|TRBJ1-5|15|TRBV30|TRBD1
CAWSVGQGGRQPQHF
TGTGCCTGGAGTGTTGGGCAGGGGGGTCGTCAGCCCCAGCATTTT
>-|TRBJ2-1|17|TRBV28|-
CASRSYSGWDRANEQFF
TGTGCCAGCAGATCCTACTCAGGGTGGGATAGGGCCAATGAGCAGTTCTTC
>-|TRBJ2-7|14|TRBV7-9|-
CASSLELASGEQYF
TGTGCCAGCAGCTTAGAACTAGCTAGTGGCGAGCAGTACTTC
>-|TRBJ2-1|14|TRBV9|-
CASSAEGRVHEQFF
TGTGCCAGCAGCGCTGAAGGGCGGGTCCATGAGCAGTTCTTC
>-|TRBJ2-5|18|TRBV4-2|TRBD2
CASSQDDGASGGQETQYF
TGTGCCAGCAGCCAAGATGACGGGGCTAGCGGGGGGCAAGAGACCCAGTACTTC
>-|TRBJ2-2|15|TRBV5-1|-
CASSLSHSNTGELFF
TGCGCCAGCAGCTTGTCACATAGCAACACCGGGGAGCTGTTTTTT
>-|TRBJ2-1|12|TRBV4-1|-
CASSQVRGGQFF
TGCGCCAGCAGCCAAGTCCGGGGAGGGCAGTTCTTC
>-|TRBJ2-1|15|TRBV7-3|-
CASSTLAGSYNEQFF
TGTGCCAGCAGCACGTTAGCTGGGTCCTACAATGAGCAGTTCTTC